One sample yielded the 27 T cell receptor beta chains listed below, sequenced in a study of shared clonotypes between healthy human individuals. Generated by immunoSEQ multiplex PCR, the TCRdb table keeps only in-frame clones and is missing some. The sample contains around 2,000,000 clones, roughly 94% of which appear only once. Sample: naive CD4+ T cells sorted from blood. Stated subset: CD45RA+ positively selected. The receptor source for this set is a man between 18 and 29 years old in good health.

This clone was observed once. The CDR3 reads CASSRSSYEQYF. CDR3 sequence (DNA): TGTGCCAGCAGCCGGTCCTCCTACGAGCAGTACTTC. The rearrangement joins TRBV7-9 to TRBJ2-7; D is ambiguous. The CDR3 consists of 12 residues. Germline V CDR1 and CDR2: SEHNR, FQNEAQ (reference sequence). V was pared by 5 bases and J by 0 bases, with 5 bases between.

This clone is a singleton in its sample. J is TRBJ2-1 and V is TRBV7-8, with no clear D. This CDR3 region has 14 residues. Per germline, CDR1 SGHVS and CDR2 FQNEAQ. The V end lost 1 base, the J end lost 8 bases, and 12 bases lay between the germline ends. The CDR3: CASSLELGAHEQFF. The CDR3 DNA reads TGTGCCAGCAGCTTAGAGTTGGGTGCCCATGAGCAGTTCTTC.

The V and J genes are TRBV7-9 and TRBJ1-5, with 8 bases lining up with TRBD1. Germline values: CDR1 SEHNR, CDR2 FQNEAQ (reference sequence). The CDR3 is 14 residues long. Unmatched junction bases numbered 7, after V lost 5 bases and J lost 7 bases. In nucleotides, the CDR3 is TGTGCCAGCAGCAGCGACAGGGGAGAGCAGCCCCAGCATTTT. It yields the protein CASSSDRGEQPQHF.

The count of this clone is one. V is TRBV19 and J is TRBJ2-3; either TRBD1 or TRBD2 may fit D (5 bases each). The germline CDR1 and CDR2 sequences are LNHDA and SQIVND (reference sequence). The CDR3 spans 15 residues. V lost 4 bases to trimming and J lost 2 bases, with 13 bases between them. CDR3 nucleotides: TGTGCCAGTAGTAGACTTGGGGGTTTCACAGATACGCAGTATTTT. Encoded protein: CASSRLGGFTDTQYF.

This chain uses TRBV30 with TRBJ2-7; D call uncertain. Looked up from germline, CDR1 is GTSNPN and CDR2 is SVGIG (reference sequence). There are 11 residues in the CDR3. In nucleotides, the CDR3 is TGTGCGGTTAGGGACTCCTACGAGCAGTACTTC. Protein: CAVRDSYEQYF.

As for this clone: The sample contains more than one DNA sequence encoding this CDR3. This rearrangement joins TRBV18 to TRBJ1-2; 9 bases align to TRBD1. V was pared by 3 bases and J by 2 bases, with 1 base of the junction left unmatched. Germline CDR1 and CDR2: KGHSH and LQKENI. The CDR3 spans 14 residues. The DNA for the CDR3 is TGTGCCAGCTCACCGGGACAGGGAAACTATGGCTACACCTTC. It specifies CASSPGQGNYGYTF.

The rearrangement uses TRBV6-5 and TRBJ2-2; TRBD1 matches 7 bases. The CDR3 runs 15 residues. V was pared by 6 bases and J by 8 bases, with 12 bases of the junction left unmatched. Germline CDR1 and CDR2: MNHEY and SVGAGI. The CDR3 loop reads CASRPSEQGDGELFF. CDR3 in DNA: TGTGCCAGCAGGCCCTCGGAGCAGGGGGATGGGGAGCTGTTTTTT.

The CDR3 protein is CASSESWGQNTEAFF. The CDR3 DNA reads as TGCGCCAGCAGTGAGTCTTGGGGCCAGAACACTGAAGCTTTCTTT. The genes are TRBV10-2 and TRBJ1-1; weak D call: TRBD1 (5 bases). Germline V lookup: CDR1 WSHSY, CDR2 SAAADI. Trimming removed 0 bases from V and 1 base from J, with 9 bases in between. The CDR3 length is 15 residues.

V and J are TRBV5-1 and TRBJ2-5, with 10 bases identical to TRBD1. The CDR3 extends over 16 amino acids. J was trimmed by 5 bases and V by 4 bases; bases with no gene match: 11. Germline assignment: CDR1 SGHRS and CDR2 YFSETQ. CDR3 nucleotide sequence: TGCGCCAGCAGCCGAGATGGGACAGGGGTAGGGGAGACCCAGTACTTC. Translation: CASSRDGTGVGETQYF.

In nucleotides, the CDR3 is TGCGCCAGCAGCCAAGATGGGGAGGGAAGTGGCTACACCTTC. This translates into CASSQDGEGSGYTF. The chain is built from TRBV4-3 and TRBJ1-2; D gene unclear. Germline V gene data show CDR1 as LGHNA and CDR2 as YSLEER. Trimming pared 0 bases from V and 7 bases from J, leaving 12 bases between. The CDR3 runs to 14 residues.

Notes on this clone: This sample includes further DNA sequences coding for the same CDR3. V gene TRBV18 combines with J gene TRBJ1-2, with TRBD1 matching 7 bases. After removal of 2 bases from V and 1 base from J, the junction contained 4 bases not matched to a gene. The CDR3 spans 15 residues. Germline CDR1 and CDR2: KGHSH and LQKENI. The chain's CDR3 is CASSPAGQSNYGYTF. The CDR3 region has the DNA TGTGCCAGCTCACCAGCGGGACAGAGTAACTATGGCTACACCTTC. The full variable domain, in which reference TRBV18 and TRBJ1-2 provide the parts outside the CDR3, is NAGVMQNPRHLVRRRGQEARLRCSPMKGHSHVYWYRQLPEEGLKFMVYLQKENIIDESGMPKERFSAEFPKEGPSILRIQQVVRGDSAAYFCASSPAGQSNYGYTFGSGTRLTVV.

The rearrangement uses TRBV5-1 and TRBJ2-3; 9 positions agree with TRBD1. After removal of 3 bases from V and 4 bases from J, the junction contained 6 bases not matched to a gene. The CDR3 runs 15 residues. Germline CDR1 and CDR2: SGHRS and YFSETQ. CDR3 nucleotides: TGCGCCAGCAGCTGGACAGGGGAGCACGCAGATACGCAGTATTTT. It encodes CASSWTGEHADTQYF.

This chain joins TRBV21-1 and TRBJ1-4; TRBD1 is the table's D call, not checked against the DNA. TRBV21-1 is an annotated pseudogene. The CDR3 is 15 amino acids. The CDR3 DNA is TGTGCCAGCAGCAAGAAGGGGGCGGAAAAGGAAAAACTGTTTTTT. It translates to CASSKKGAEKEKLFF.

This clone occurred once. The rearrangement joins TRBV28 to TRBJ1-2; weak D call: TRBD1 (5 bases). The CDR3 is 15 amino acids. Trimming left V 4 bases short and J 2 bases short, with 14 bases between. Germline V gives CDR1 MDHEN, CDR2 SYDVKM. In nucleotides, the CDR3 is TGTGCCAGCAGTTCCCCGCTCGGGGCCAACTATGGCTACACCTTC. It translates to CASSSPLGANYGYTF.

The chain links TRBV7-2 to TRBJ2-3; TRBD2 matches at 11 bases. In germline, CDR1 is SGHTA, CDR2 FQGNSA. J gave up 6 bases and V 4 bases, and 9 bases lay outside the gene matches. This CDR3 comprises 16 residues. As DNA, the CDR3 is TGTGCCAGCAGCTCCACTAGCGGGAGAACGACGGATACGCAGTATTTT. Amino acid sequence: CASSSTSGRTTDTQYF.

The rearrangement links TRBV10-3 to TRBJ1-1, with D tentatively TRBD1 (5 bases). Looked up from germline, CDR1 is ENHRY and CDR2 is SYGVKD. The V and J ends lost 2 bases and 5 bases respectively, with 9 bases between them. The CDR3 has 13 amino acids. CDR3 amino acids: CAISEAGPTEAFF. The CDR3 DNA follows: TGTGCCATCAGTGAGGCAGGGCCAACTGAAGCTTTCTTT.

V usage is TRBV28 and J usage is TRBJ2-3; 7 nucleotides align to TRBD2. CDR1 MDHEN and CDR2 SYDVKM come from the germline V gene. V shed 5 bases and J 1 base; nucleotides not matched to a gene: 3. The CDR3 is 14 residues long. The CDR3 is CASSKSGGTDTQYF. The CDR3 nucleotides are TGTGCCAGCAGTAAAAGCGGGGGCACAGATACGCAGTATTTT.

The chain uses TRBV7-9 and TRBJ2-2, with D hard to call. V gave up 3 bases and J gave up 0 bases, with 8 bases separating them. This CDR3 region has 15 residues. Germline V lookup: CDR1 SEHNR, CDR2 FQNEAQ (reference sequence). The chain's CDR3 is CASSFWASNTGELFF. DNA for the CDR3: TGTGCCAGCAGCTTCTGGGCGTCGAACACCGGGGAGCTGTTTTTT.

V is TRBV19 and J is TRBJ2-1, with 8 bases matching TRBD1. J gave up 7 bases and V 8 bases, and 7 bases lay outside the gene matches. CDR1 and CDR2 from the germline V gene are LNHDA and SQIVND (reference sequence). The CDR3 has 13 amino acids. The CDR3 region is CASWDRPSNEQFF. CDR3 DNA: TGTGCCAGTTGGGACAGGCCCTCAAATGAGCAGTTCTTC.

This chain links TRBV7-9 with TRBJ1-2, with TRBD1 matching 7 bases. The germline gives CDR1 SEHNR, CDR2 FQNEAQ (reference sequence). V gave up 4 bases and J gave up 3 bases; unmatched junction bases: 5. The CDR3 length is 14 residues. CDR3 DNA: TGTGCCAGCAGCTCCCGGGACAGAGACTATGGCTACACCTTC. Its translation is CASSSRDRDYGYTF.

This chain uses TRBV5-4 with TRBJ2-7; 8 bases map to TRBD2. Germline V gene data show CDR1 as SGHNT and CDR2 as YYREEE (reference sequence). After removal of 0 bases from V and 4 bases from J, the junction contained 12 bases not matched to a gene. This CDR3 has 17 residues. The chain's CDR3 is CASSLVASGRSRYEQYF. The CDR3 nucleotides are TGTGCCAGCAGCTTGGTGGCTAGCGGGCGATCTCGATACGAGCAGTACTTC.

As to this clone: The same CDR3 is also encoded by other DNA sequences in this sample. The chain recombines TRBV7-9 with TRBJ2-2; 9 nucleotides agree with TRBD2. Germline loops: CDR1 SEHNR, CDR2 FQNEAQ (reference sequence). This CDR3 comprises 15 residues. V gave up 3 bases and J gave up 1 base; unmatched junction bases: 0. The CDR3 DNA reads as TGTGCCAGCAGCTTTAGCGGGGGGAACACCGGGGAGCTGTTTTTT. Translated: CASSFSGGNTGELFF. Variable domain in full (rest from reference TRBV7-9 and TRBJ2-2): DTGVSQNPRHKITKRGQNVTFRCDPISEHNRLYWYRQTLGQGPEFLTYFQNEAQLEKSRLLSDRFSAERPKGSFSTLEIQRTEQGDSAMYLCASSFSGGNTGELFFGEGSRLTVL.

The table lists this clone with a count of one. Other DNA sequences of this sample code for an identical CDR3. The chain links TRBV27 to TRBJ2-1, with TRBD2 matching 7 bases. V trimming: 0 bases; J trimming: 4 bases; junction bases outside the gene matches: 3. In germline, CDR1 is MNHEY, CDR2 SMNVEV (reference sequence). CDR3 length: 15 amino acids. The CDR3: CASSLSSGGYNEQFF. The CDR3 nucleotides read TGTGCCAGCAGTTTATCTTCCGGGGGGTACAATGAGCAGTTCTTC.

The chain uses TRBV2 and TRBJ1-2; 7 bases align to TRBD1. Unmatched junction bases numbered 5, after V lost 5 bases and J lost 8 bases. Germline CDR1 and CDR2: SNHLY and FYNNEI. The CDR3 extends over 12 amino acids. The CDR3: CASSYQGDGYTF. The CDR3 DNA follows: TGTGCCAGCAGTTATCAGGGGGACGGCTACACCTTC.

The gene calls are TRBV5-1 and TRBJ2-3, with no clear D. The CDR3 is 14 amino acids. Looked up from germline, CDR1 is SGHRS and CDR2 is YFSETQ. V was shortened by 1 base and J by 2 bases, with 8 bases between the two germline ends. CDR3 sequence: CASSLLATTDTQYF. The CDR3 nucleotides read TGCGCCAGCAGCTTGTTAGCAACCACAGATACGCAGTATTTT.

DNA of the CDR3: TGCACCAGCAGCCCGAAGGGACACCCACCGGGGGCCCAGTACTTC. Translation: CTSSPKGHPPGAQYF. V is TRBV1 and J is TRBJ2-5. TRBV1 is a pseudogene segment. The CDR3 contains 15 residues.

This clone was observed a single time. The genes are TRBV28 and TRBJ1-5; weak D call: TRBD1 (5 bases). The ends were cut back, 6 bases at V and 4 bases at J, with 31 bases in the middle. The CDR3 has 20 amino acids. CDR1 MDHEN and CDR2 SYDVKM come from the germline V gene. The CDR3 nucleotides read TGTGCCAGCAGACGATCCCCGGGCAGGGCGGGACGGTCGTTAAATCAGCCCCAGCATTTT. Amino acid sequence: CASRRSPGRAGRSLNQPQHF.